The 6 T cell receptor beta chains presented below share a single source sample, sequenced in a study of blood T cell repertoires in COVID-19. Sequenced by immunoSEQ multiplex PCR; TCRdb stores in-frame clones only, minus some. The sample contains some 150,000 clones, roughly 80% of which appear only once. Sequencing was performed on peripheral blood. These TCRs come from a woman between 50 and 59 years old with active or convalescent COVID-19.

The chain joins TRBV5-3 to TRBJ1-1; maybe TRBD1 (5 bases). TRBV5-3 is sorted into the ORF group, with uncertain function. The V end lost 0 bases, the J end lost 3 bases, and 15 bases lay between the germline ends. The CDR3 has 16 residues. The CDR3 sequence is CARSLVRGEFDTEAFF. The CDR3 nucleotides are TGTGCCAGAAGCTTGGTCCGGGGGGAGTTTGACACTGAAGCTTTCTTT.

This clone was observed a single time. The chain employs TRBV18 and TRBJ2-7; D is perhaps TRBD1 (6 bases). The CDR3 length is 22 residues. CDR1 is KGHSH and CDR2 is LQKENI in the germline V gene. V was cut by 0 bases and J by 2 bases, with 32 bases left in between. CDR3 amino acids: CASSPPWLVSGPSDRRTYEQYF. The CDR3 nucleotides read TGTGCCAGCTCACCACCTTGGTTGGTGTCGGGTCCCTCCGACAGGCGAACCTACGAGCAGTACTTC.

The rearrangement links TRBV4-3 to TRBJ2-7; 8 nucleotides match TRBD1. The J segment lost 5 bases and the V segment lost 1 base, leaving 7 bases of the junction unmatched. Germline values: CDR1 LGHNA, CDR2 YSLEER. The CDR3 sequence is 15 residues long. This chain's CDR3 is CASSQALDRAHEQYF. CDR3 in DNA: TGCGCCAGCAGCCAAGCTCTGGACAGGGCGCACGAGCAGTACTTC.

The rearrangement uses TRBV3-1 (or the pseudogene TRBV3-2) and TRBJ2-1; D not certain. The length of the CDR3 is 13 residues. Between the trimmed V and J ends, which lost 4 bases and 6 bases, there was a span of 10 bases. CDR1 and CDR2 from the germline V gene are LGHDT and YNNKEL (reference sequence). This CDR3 reads CASSPSPVNEQFF. The CDR3 DNA reads TGTGCCAGCAGCCCGTCCCCTGTCAATGAGCAGTTCTTC.

This rearrangement joins TRBV28 to TRBJ1-1; maybe TRBD1 (5 bases). Germline-derived CDR1 and CDR2 are MDHEN and SYDVKM. V lost 6 bases and J lost 0, with 11 bases in between. The CDR3 contains 14 residues. As DNA, the CDR3 is TGTGCCAGCAGATTAACACAGGTGAACACTGAAGCTTTCTTT. Translation: CASRLTQVNTEAFF.

This chain uses TRBV7-9 with TRBJ2-5; a weak D match, TRBD1 (6 bases). Germline CDR1 is SEHNR and CDR2 is FQNEAQ (reference sequence). The V end was cut by 5 bases, the J end by 2 bases, with 15 bases between. This CDR3 spans 15 amino acids. DNA of the CDR3: TGTGCCAGCAGCGCGCGGGCAGGGGAGCAAGAGACCCAGTACTTC. Translated: CASSARAGEQETQYF. Full variable domain (outside the CDR3, taken from reference TRBV7-9 and TRBJ2-5): DTGVSQNPRHKITKRGQNVTFRCDPISEHNRLYWYRQTLGQGPEFLTYFQNEAQLEKSRLLSDRFSAERPKGSFSTLEIQRTEQGDSAMYLCASSARAGEQETQYFGPGTRLLVL.